The entry below gives a single T cell receptor beta chain sequence along with its context. TCRdb's table, derived via immunoSEQ multiplex PCR, lists solely in-frame clones and lacks some. Counted here are roughly 160,000 clones, almost 85% occurring once; the ten biggest clones make up 11%. This entry belongs to a study of blood T cell repertoires in COVID-19. Germline V gene data show CDR1 as SGHTA and CDR2 as FQGTGA. CDR3 length: 16 amino acids. V trimming: 2 bases; J trimming: 7 bases; junction bases outside the gene matches: 11. Self-reported history from a screening survey and questionnaire set each donor's cohort.

The sequence was obtained from a middle-aged man who had recovered from COVID-19. Material: PBMCs or T cells enriched from blood (not recorded which). This chain connects TRBV7-3 to TRBJ2-3; 8 bases align to TRBD2. CDR3 residues: CASSLFRLAGNNTQYF. In DNA form, the CDR3 reads TGTGCCAGCAGCTTATTCAGGTTAGCGGGAAATAATACGCAGTATTTT. The full variable domain, with the rest looked up from reference TRBV7-3 and TRBJ2-3, is GAGVSQTPSNKVTEKGKYVELRCDPISGHTALYWYRQSLGQGPEFLIYFQGTGAADDSGLPNDRFFAVRPEGSVSTLKIQRTERGDSAVYLCASSLFRLAGNNTQYFGPGTRLTVL.